Detailed here is one TCR beta chain. These data come from a study of shared clonotypes between healthy human individuals. Study as a whole: Researchers assigned three CD4 naive, three CD4 memory, two CD8 naive and one CD8 memory plate to each donor.

Trimming took 7 bases from V and 4 from J; bases not matched to a gene: 13. Germline values: CDR1 MDHEN, CDR2 SYDVKM. This CDR3 region has 17 residues. Deep-level settings were used for running the assay. Researchers divided each subset's genomic DNA evenly across several immunoSEQ plates. Method: immunoSEQ multiplex PCR; TCRdb's copy keeps in-frame clones and lacks some. The sample records 2 million to 2.5 million clones, just under 95% being singletons. The V and J genes are TRBV28 and TRBJ2-7, with 13 nucleotides matching TRBD2. This TCR was sampled from a young man in good health. Some clones in this sample may be carry-over from other donors' samples. Sequencing input: naive CD4+ T cells from PBMCs. Subset given: CD45RA+ positively selected. CDR3 sequence reads: CASISGTSGATGYEQYF. The CDR3 DNA reads as TGTGCCAGCATCAGCGGGACTAGCGGGGCCACGGGATACGAGCAGTACTTC.